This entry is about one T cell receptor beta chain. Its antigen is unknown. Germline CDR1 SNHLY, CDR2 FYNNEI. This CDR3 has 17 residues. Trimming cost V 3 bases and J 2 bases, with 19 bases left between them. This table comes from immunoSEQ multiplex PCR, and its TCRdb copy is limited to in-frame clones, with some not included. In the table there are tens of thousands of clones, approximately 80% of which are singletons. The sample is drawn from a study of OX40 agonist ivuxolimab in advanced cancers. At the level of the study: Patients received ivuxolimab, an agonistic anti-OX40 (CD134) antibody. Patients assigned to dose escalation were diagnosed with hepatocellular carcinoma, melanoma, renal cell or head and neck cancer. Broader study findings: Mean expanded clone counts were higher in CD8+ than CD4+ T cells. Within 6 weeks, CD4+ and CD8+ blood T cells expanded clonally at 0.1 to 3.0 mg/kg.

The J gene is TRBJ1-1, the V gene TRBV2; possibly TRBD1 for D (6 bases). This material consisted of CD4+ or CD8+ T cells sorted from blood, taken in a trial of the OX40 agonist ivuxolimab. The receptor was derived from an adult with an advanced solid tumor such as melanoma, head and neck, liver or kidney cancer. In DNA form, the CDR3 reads TGTGCCAGCAGTGAGAGCTTGGGGGCGAATATTAACACTGAAGCTTTCTTT. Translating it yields CASSESLGANINTEAFF.